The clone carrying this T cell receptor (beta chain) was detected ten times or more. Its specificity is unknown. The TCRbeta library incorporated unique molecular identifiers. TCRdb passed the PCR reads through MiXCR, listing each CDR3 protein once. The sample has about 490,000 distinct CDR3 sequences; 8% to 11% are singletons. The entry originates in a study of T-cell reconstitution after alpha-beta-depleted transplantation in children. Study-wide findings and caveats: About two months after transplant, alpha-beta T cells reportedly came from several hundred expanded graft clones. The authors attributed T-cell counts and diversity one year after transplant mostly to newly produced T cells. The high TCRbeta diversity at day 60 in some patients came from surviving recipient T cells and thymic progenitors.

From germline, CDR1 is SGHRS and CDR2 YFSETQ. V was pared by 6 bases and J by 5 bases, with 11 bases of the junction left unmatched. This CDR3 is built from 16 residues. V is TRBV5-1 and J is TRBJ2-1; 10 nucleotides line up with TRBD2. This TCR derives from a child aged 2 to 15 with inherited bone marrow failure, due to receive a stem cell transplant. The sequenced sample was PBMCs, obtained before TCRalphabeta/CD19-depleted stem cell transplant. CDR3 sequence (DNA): TGCGCCAGCACCACCTGGACTAGCGGAGGCAACAATGAGCAGTTCTTC. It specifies CASTTWTSGGNNEQFF.